The clone carrying this TCR beta chain was seen repeatedly, ten times or more. What it binds is not known. These data originate in a study of T cells after yellow fever vaccination. Overall study: Some fractions had low cell numbers, and these were prepared with SMART-Seq v4 Ultra Low Input.

By 5'RACE template switching, TCR cDNA was produced, with a universal primer site and UMIs added in the process. TCRdb called the 5' RACE reads again in MiXCR, with one record for every CDR3 protein. Here the sample spans over 110,000 distinct CDR3 sequences, 7.7% being singletons. Points from the study as a whole: Weaker, the secondary response had a peak occurring faster, on day 5 versus 15. Booster sampling recovered most clones from primary vaccination (under 98% CD4, approximately 88% CD8).

The CDR3 runs 16 residues. Germline CDR1 reads DFQATT; CDR2 reads SNEGSKA (reference sequence). Trimming shortened V by 3 bases and J by 3 bases, and 18 bases separated the two germline ends. The source was CD4+ T cells sorted from PBMCs, collected 5 days after the yellow fever booster vaccination. The chain has TRBV20-1 and TRBJ2-1; TRBD2 might be the D (6 bases). This receptor was identified in a young man who received the YFV17D yellow fever vaccine. CDR3 loop: CSASSHSGLDYNEQFF. DNA for the CDR3: TGCAGTGCTAGCTCCCACAGCGGGCTAGACTACAATGAGCAGTTCTTC.